Below are 4 T cell receptor beta chains sequenced from a single sample in a study of T cells in Graves' hyperthyroidism and ophthalmopathy. There were TCR beta CDR3 regions amplified from RNA transcripts. First-round RT-PCR of the TCR CDR3 relied on the HTBI primer set. In TCRdb, the multiplex PCR reads were re-called with MiXCR into one record per CDR3 protein. The sample holds fewer than 650,000 distinct CDR3 sequences, 40% to 55% seen once. The sequencing sample was made of peripheral blood or thyroid tissue (not recorded which). The receptor source for this set is an adult woman with Graves' disease, either hyperthyroidism or ophthalmopathy (not recorded which).

This clonotype was seen a handful of times. This rearrangement joins TRBV7-6 to TRBJ2-2; D is ambiguous. The CDR3 covers 15 residues. CDR1 and CDR2 (germline): SGHVS, FNYEAQ. Trimming cost V 1 base and J 7 bases, with 13 bases left between them. The CDR3 DNA reads as TGTGCCAGCAGCTTAGAATGGGCAGCCCACGGGGAGCTGTTTTTT. Protein product: CASSLEWAAHGELFF.

Details on this clonotype: Given a much more abundant clone one base away, this may be a read error. The chain employs TRBV28 and TRBJ2-7, with 9 bases aligning to TRBD2. CDR3 length equals 15 residues. Germline V gives CDR1 MDHEN, CDR2 SYDVKM. The CDR3 region is CAISFQSSGNYEQYF. CDR3 coding DNA: TGTGCCATCAGTTTCCAGTCTAGCGGGAACTACGAGCAGTACTTC.

This clonotype was recorded many times. The V and J genes are TRBV6-5 and TRBJ1-1; 7 bases agree with TRBD1. Germline V gives CDR1 MNHEY, CDR2 SVGAGI. The trim removed 2 bases at V and 1 base at J, leaving 1 base unmatched. The CDR3 is 14 amino acids. The DNA for the CDR3 is TGTGCCAGCAGTTACGGACAGGCGAACACTGAAGCTTTCTTT. Its translation is CASSYGQANTEAFF.

This clonotype was counted only a few times. The rearrangement uses TRBV19 and TRBJ2-7; D is unclear. CDR1 and CDR2 (germline): LNHDA, SQIVND (reference sequence). The V end was cut by 3 bases, the J end by 2 bases, with 8 bases between. This CDR3 contains 13 residues. CDR3: CASSMAEAYEQYF. The CDR3 region has the DNA TGTGCCAGTAGTATGGCAGAGGCCTACGAGCAGTACTTC.